What follows are 22 T cell receptor beta chains derived from one specimen sequenced in a study of T cell changes during pregnancy in multiple sclerosis. Sequencing was performed with immunoSEQ multiplex PCR; in TCRdb, only in-frame clones are kept and a portion is missing. The data contain tens of thousands of clones, around 94% of them singletons. Specimen: peripheral blood, collected in the third trimester of pregnancy. The origin of the receptors is a female donor in good health, enrolled as a control in a pregnancy study.

The chain joins TRBV7-6 to TRBJ2-2; maybe TRBD1 (6 bases). Germline V gene data show CDR1 as SGHVS and CDR2 as FNYEAQ. V lost 5 bases to trimming and J lost 4 bases, with 17 bases between them. This CDR3 has 16 amino acids. CDR3 sequence reads: CASSRAGASITGELFF. CDR3 DNA: TGTGCCAGCAGCCGTGCAGGGGCCTCAATCACCGGGGAGCTGTTTTTT. Using reference TRBV7-6 and TRBJ2-2 for the parts outside the CDR3, the full variable domain is GAGVSQSPRYKVTKRGQDVALRCDPISGHVSLYWYRQALGQGPEFLTYFNYEAQQDKSGLPNDRFSAERPEGSISTLTIQRTEQRDSAMYRCASSRAGASITGELFFGEGSRLTVL.

The V and J genes are TRBV19 and TRBJ1-5, with D possibly matching TRBD1 (5 bases). The CDR3 extends over 14 amino acids. The V gene's germline CDR1 is LNHDA and CDR2 SQIVND (reference sequence). Trimming shortened V by 1 base and J by 5 bases, and 9 bases separated the two germline ends. This CDR3 is CASSIGWGDQPQHF. The CDR3 DNA reads TGTGCCAGTAGTATAGGGTGGGGGGATCAGCCCCAGCATTTT.

This chain joins TRBV12-1 and TRBJ1-2; the listed D gene, TRBD1, was not tested against the DNA. TRBV12-1 is termed a pseudogene. The CDR3 spans 12 residues. CDR3: CASSEGDRASSF. In DNA form, the CDR3 reads TGTGCCAGCAGCGAAGGGGACAGGGCCTCCTCCTTC.

The chain carries TRBV9 and TRBJ1-5, with 8 bases lining up with TRBD1. The V gene end was trimmed by 4 bases and the J gene end by 6 bases; junction bases not matched to a gene: 9. The CDR3 covers 15 residues. CDR1 is SGDLS and CDR2 is YYNGEE in the germline V gene. The CDR3 nucleotides are TGTGCCAGCAGCCCAGGGACAGGTGGTATTCAGCCCCAGCATTTT. Translated, it gives CASSPGTGGIQPQHF.

The genes are TRBV28 and TRBJ2-7; TRBD1 matches at 8 bases. V dropped 5 bases and J dropped 5; count of bases not matched to a gene: 8. Germline CDR1 MDHEN, CDR2 SYDVKM. This CDR3 is built from 14 residues. CDR3 in amino acids: CASSPRDRSNEQYF. CDR3 coding DNA: TGTGCCAGCAGTCCCCGGGACAGGAGTAACGAGCAGTACTTC.

The CDR3 DNA reads TGCGCCAGCAGCTTCACAGGATCTGGAAACACCATATATTTT. Translating it yields CASSFTGSGNTIYF. The chain uses TRBV5-1 and TRBJ1-3, with D possibly TRBD1 on 5 matching bases. CDR1 and CDR2 from the germline V gene are SGHRS and YFSETQ. The CDR3 contains 14 residues. V shed 2 bases and J shed 1 base, with 7 bases lying between them.

The chain has TRBV7-3 and TRBJ2-7, with D maybe TRBD1 (6 bases). This CDR3 has 14 amino acids. Trimming shortened V by 5 bases and J by 2 bases, and 13 bases separated the two germline ends. CDR1 and CDR2 from the germline V gene are SGHTA and FQGTGA. CDR3 nucleotides: TGTGCCAGCAGCCCCGCACAGGGCCCCTACGAGCAGTACTTC. Translating it yields CASSPAQGPYEQYF. Drawing the rest from reference TRBV7-3 and TRBJ2-7, the complete variable domain is GAGVSQTPSNKVTEKGKYVELRCDPISGHTALYWYRQSLGQGPEFLIYFQGTGAADDSGLPNDRFFAVRPEGSVSTLKIQRTERGDSAVYLCASSPAQGPYEQYFGPGTRLTVT.

V and J are TRBV25-1 and TRBJ2-1; weak D call: TRBD1 (6 bases). The germline gives CDR1 MGHDK, CDR2 SYGVNS. Trimming shortened V by 2 bases and J by 8 bases, and 16 bases separated the two germline ends. This CDR3 has 15 amino acids. Written as DNA, the CDR3 is TGTGCCAGCAGTGAAGGTCCGACAGGTAGGCATGAGCAGTTCTTC. It codes for CASSEGPTGRHEQFF. Filled out from reference TRBV25-1 and TRBJ2-1, the complete variable domain reads EADIYQTPRYLVIGTGKKITLECSQTMGHDKMYWYQQDPGMELHLIHYSYGVNSTEKGDLSSESTVSRIRTEHFPLTLESARPSHTSQYLCASSEGPTGRHEQFFGPGTRLTVL.

The genes are TRBV4-3 and TRBJ2-1; TRBD2 aligns across 7 bases. With V trimmed by 2 bases and J by 6 bases, 13 bases remained unmatched. Germline lookup yields CDR1 LGHNA and CDR2 YSLEER. The CDR3 has 17 residues. CDR3 amino acids: CASSQRSGGRIGNEQFF. The CDR3 DNA sequence: TGCGCCAGCAGCCAAAGGAGCGGCGGGAGAATCGGCAATGAGCAGTTCTTC.

The rearrangement uses TRBV7-6 and TRBJ2-5; D ambiguous. CDR1 is SGHVS, CDR2 FNYEAQ, per germline. Deletions cut 5 bases from V and 1 base from J, with 8 bases between. The CDR3 spans 13 residues. The CDR3 DNA reads TGTGCCAGCAGCGAGAGCCCCCAAGAGACCCAGTACTTC. It yields the protein CASSESPQETQYF.

This rearrangement joins TRBV7-2 to TRBJ1-5, with TRBD1 matching 9 bases. CDR3 length: 14 residues. J lost 8 bases, V lost 4 bases, and 6 bases had no gene match. Germline values: CDR1 SGHTA, CDR2 FQGNSA. CDR3 amino acids: CASSSGTGYEPQHF. The CDR3 nucleotides read TGTGCCAGCAGCTCCGGGACAGGGTACGAGCCCCAGCATTTT.

The V and J genes are TRBV19 and TRBJ2-1; 7 positions agree with TRBD2. The CDR3 is made up of 15 amino acids. CDR1 and CDR2 from the germline V gene are LNHDA and SQIVND (reference sequence). Trimming at V came to 5 bases and at J to 9 bases, leaving 13 bases not matched to a gene. The CDR3 protein is CASSWEGTGSLEQFF. The CDR3 DNA follows: TGTGCCAGTAGTTGGGAGGGGACGGGTAGTCTTGAGCAGTTCTTC.

V gene TRBV7-9 combines with J gene TRBJ1-4; 8 bases align to TRBD1. This CDR3 is 15 amino acids long. Germline CDR1 reads SEHNR; CDR2 reads FQNEAQ (reference sequence). V was pared by 4 bases and J by 5 bases, with 6 bases of the junction left unmatched. The CDR3 spells CASSSWTGLNEKLFF. The DNA of the CDR3 is TGTGCCAGCAGCTCCTGGACAGGGTTAAATGAAAAACTGTTTTTT.

This clone has a single count. The CDR3 reads CASSLEWRREQYF. The CDR3 DNA follows: TGTGCCAGCAGTTTAGAGTGGAGGCGCGAGCAGTACTTC. The chain links TRBV27 to TRBJ2-7; D may be TRBD2 (5 bases). Germline V gene lookup returns CDR1 MNHEY and CDR2 SMNVEV (reference sequence). V was clipped by 2 bases and J by 6 bases, with 11 bases between them. The CDR3 runs 13 residues.

The chain employs TRBV9 and TRBJ2-5; 7 bases align to TRBD2. The germline CDR1 and CDR2 sequences are SGDLS and YYNGEE. This CDR3 is built from 18 residues. Trimming removed 3 bases from V and 5 bases from J; junction bases left unmatched: 19. The CDR3 reads CASSASLPSGRDGETQYF. As DNA, the CDR3 is TGTGCCAGCAGCGCATCGTTACCTAGCGGCAGGGACGGGGAGACCCAGTACTTC.

The chain carries TRBV5-6 and TRBJ1-5, with TRBD1 as a possible D gene (5 bases). The V end was cut by 4 bases, the J end by 3 bases, with 17 bases between. CDR1 SGHDT and CDR2 YYEEEE come from the germline V gene. The CDR3 length is 16 residues. The CDR3 here is CASSPFNQGVNQPQHF. In DNA form, the CDR3 reads TGTGCCAGCAGCCCCTTTAACCAGGGCGTCAATCAGCCCCAGCATTTT.

The gene calls are TRBV6-1 and TRBJ1-1, with D hard to call. V was trimmed by 5 bases and J by 2 bases, leaving 15 bases between them. The CDR3 length is 15 residues. Germline V gene lookup returns CDR1 MNHNS and CDR2 SASEGT. CDR3 DNA: TGTGCCAGCAGTCCAATCGGGAGTCCCAACACTGAAGCTTTCTTT. It encodes CASSPIGSPNTEAFF.

V usage is TRBV14 and J usage is TRBJ2-3, with D maybe TRBD2 (6 bases). CDR1 SGHDN and CDR2 FVKESK come from the germline V gene. V lost 2 bases and J 0 bases, leaving 21 bases between the germline ends. The CDR3 sequence is 19 residues long. CDR3 sequence reads: CASSQIRDWMFVSTDTQYF. CDR3 nucleotides: TGTGCCAGCAGCCAAATCCGGGACTGGATGTTTGTTAGCACAGATACGCAGTATTTT.

The V call is TRBV5-4, the J call TRBJ1-1; D possibly corresponds to TRBD1 (5 bases). Germline loops: CDR1 SGHNT, CDR2 YYREEE (reference sequence). V lost 3 bases and J 1 base, leaving 13 bases between the germline ends. The CDR3 has 15 residues. The CDR3 DNA reads as TGTGCCAGCAGCTCGCAGGGAAGGCGGAACACTGAAGCTTTCTTT. It specifies CASSSQGRRNTEAFF. The variable domain in full, with the rest retrieved from reference TRBV5-4 and TRBJ1-1, is ETGVTQSPTHLIKTRGQQVTLRCSSQSGHNTVSWYQQALGQGPQFIFQYYREEENGRGNFPPRFSGLQFPNYSSELNVNALELDDSALYLCASSSQGRRNTEAFFGQGTRLTVV.

This chain uses TRBV7-9 with TRBJ2-7; D is unresolved. CDR1 SEHNR and CDR2 FQNEAQ come from the germline V gene (reference sequence). CDR3 length: 14 amino acids. V was shortened by 6 bases and J by 0 bases, with 12 bases between the two germline ends. The CDR3 loop is CASSPSQYSYEQYF. The CDR3 DNA is TGTGCCAGCAGTCCCTCCCAGTACTCCTACGAGCAGTACTTC. Full variable domain (rest looked up from reference TRBV7-9 and TRBJ2-7): DTGVSQNPRHKITKRGQNVTFRCDPISEHNRLYWYRQTLGQGPEFLTYFQNEAQLEKSRLLSDRFSAERPKGSFSTLEIQRTEQGDSAMYLCASSPSQYSYEQYFGPGTRLTVT.

The chain recombines TRBV5-6 with TRBJ2-7, with 7 bases lining up with TRBD1. V was clipped by 4 bases and J by 1 base; unmatched bases: 2. The CDR3 consists of 13 residues. Germline V gives CDR1 SGHDT, CDR2 YYEEEE. The CDR3 spells CASSPDRSYEQYF. In DNA, the CDR3 is TGTGCCAGCAGCCCGGACAGGTCCTACGAGCAGTACTTC.

The V and J genes are TRBV6-4 and TRBJ2-3; no definite D call. V lost 2 bases and J lost 4, with 10 bases in between. Germline V gene data show CDR1 as MRHNA and CDR2 as SNTAGT. The CDR3 covers 14 residues. CDR3 coding DNA: TGTGCCAGCAGTGACAACGGTAACGCAGATACGCAGTATTTT. It codes for CASSDNGNADTQYF.